The clone carrying this TCR beta chain was observed a handful of times. Its matching antigen is unknown. This sample is part of a study of CD4 T cells in relation to SARS-CoV-2 and coronaviruses. Across the study: TCR beta CDR3s were sequenced after roughly 10-day antigen culture of PBMCs. Convalescent patients were 7 or 8 males and a few females; two were Hispanic. Study outcomes and limitations: The cross-reactivity analysis covered only spike protein, not other viral proteins.

Using immunoSEQ multiplex PCR, the repertoire was profiled, and TCRdb retains in-frame clones only, with some absent. Altogether roughly 41,000 clones are present, roughly 84% being singletons, with the ten largest covering 4.5% to 5%. CDR3 size: 14 residues. Germline V CDR1 and CDR2: SGHNT, YYREEE (reference sequence). V lost 4 bases to trimming and J lost 3 bases, with 13 bases between them. The origin of this receptor is an adult with COVID-19. Sequenced sample: naive CD4+ T cells from PBMCs, cultured in vitro. As for subset: naive CD4+ T cells isolated by negative enrichment. The chain carries TRBV5-4 and TRBJ1-2; maybe TRBD1 (5 bases). CDR3 region: CASSHDLGDYGYTF. The DNA of the CDR3 is TGTGCCAGCAGCCACGATTTGGGGGACTATGGCTACACCTTC.